The rows below give T cell receptor beta chains drawn from one sample of a study of T cell responses to AZD1222 COVID-19 vaccine. Clones were sequenced by immunoSEQ multiplex PCR, and TCRdb holds only the in-frame ones, with some missing. The sample holds some 72,000 clones; about 90% are singletons and the top ten take under 7.5%. Sequenced material: peripheral blood, taken on day 0 of MenACWY control vaccination. The receptors were sampled from an adult in good health. The CDR3 runs from the conserved cysteine through the conserved F or W. The order of the fields is V gene, D gene, J gene, clone size, CDR3 DNA, CDR3 protein. A D gene is named only where the DNA matches it firmly. Some rows mark clone size as missing; the rest say once, few, many or name a class of expanded clone.

>TRBV2|.|TRBJ2-3|.
TGTGCCAGCAGTGAAGGCAGAAGCACAGATACGCAGTATTTT
CASSEGRSTDTQYF
>TRBV7-3|.|TRBJ2-6|.
TGTGCCAGCAGAAGAGGGGGCTCTGGGGCCAACGTCCTGACTTTC
CASRRGGSGANVLTF
>TRBV6-1|.|TRBJ2-7|.
TGTGCCAGCAGTGAAGAGGGAAGCTCCTACGAGCAGTACTTC
CASSEEGSSYEQYF
>TRBV6-1|TRBD1|TRBJ2-5|.
TGTGCCAGCAGTGAACAGCCGGGACAGGGGGCTGAGACCCAGTACTTC
CASSEQPGQGAETQYF
>TRBV7-2|.|TRBJ1-5|.
TGTGCCAGCAGCTCCTTTGGACAGCCCCAGCATTTT
CASSSFGQPQHF
>TRBV10-1|.|TRBJ2-7|.
TGCGCCAGCAGTGAGCCGAACCGGGACACCTCCTACGAGCAGTACTTC
CASSEPNRDTSYEQYF
>TRBV2|TRBD2|TRBJ2-7|once
TGTGCCAGCAGTACCGGACTAGCGGGAACGGGCGAGCAGTACTTC
CASSTGLAGTGEQYF
>TRBV5-4|TRBD2|TRBJ2-3|.
TGTGCCAGCAGCTTGGGGCAGCTAGCGGGGGGTAGCGATACGCAGTATTTT
CASSLGQLAGGSDTQYF
>TRBV12-3/TRBV12-4|.|TRBJ2-4|.
TGTGCCAGCAGTGCGGGTTCAAACATTCAGTACTTC
CASSAGSNIQYF
>TRBV7-9|TRBD1|TRBJ2-7|.
TGTGCCAGCAGACCGACAGGGGGCTCGTACGAGCAGTACTTC
CASRPTGGSYEQYF
>TRBV9|TRBD1|TRBJ1-4|.
TGTGCCAGCAGCGTAGGGAGCAGGGGGGACGAAAAACTGTTTTTT
CASSVGSRGDEKLFF
>TRBV2|TRBD1|TRBJ2-5|.
TGTGCCAGCAGTGATCCGCAGGGACAGGGGGCTTGGGAGACCCAGTACTTC
CASSDPQGQGAWETQYF
>TRBV5-6|.|TRBJ2-1|.
TGTGCCAGCAGCTTTGGGCGGGGAGCCAATGAGCAGTTCTTC
CASSFGRGANEQFF
>TRBV5-5|TRBD1|TRBJ2-2|.
TGTGCCAGCAGACCGGGACAGGGTGACGGGGAGCTGTTTTTT
CASRPGQGDGELFF
>TRBV7-6|.|TRBJ1-1|.
TGTGCCTGCGCGCCCAGAAGGGGCACTGAAGCTTTCTTT
CACAPRRGTEAFF
>TRBV2|.|TRBJ1-1|once
TGTGCCAGCAGTGTTCGGGCCAACACTGAAGCTTTCTTT
CASSVRANTEAFF
>TRBV30|.|TRBJ1-2|.
TGTGCCTGGAGTCCAACAGGAGACGGCTACACCTTC
CAWSPTGDGYTF
>TRBV15|.|TRBJ2-3|.
TGTGCCACCAGCAGAGATCCGGGTCCAGATACGCAGTATTTT
CATSRDPGPDTQYF
>TRBV28|TRBD1|TRBJ2-5|once
TGTGCCAGCAGTCAAGGACAGGGGGATGCGTTAAGGGGAATGAAGTACTTC
CASSQGQGDALRGMKYF
>TRBV27|.|TRBJ1-2|.
TGTGCCAGCTGTGGGGAGCTCCCCGGCGGCTATGGCTACACCTTC
CASCGELPGGYGYTF
>TRBV4-3|.|TRBJ2-1|.
TGCGCCAGCAGTTTGGACTGGGAGCAAAATGAGCAGTTCTTC
CASSLDWEQNEQFF
>TRBV19|TRBD2|TRBJ2-5|.
TGTGCCAGTAGCAAAAAATTACAGGGTGTAGCGGGAGTCTTATCGGAGACCCAGTACTTC
CASSKKLQGVAGVLSETQYF
>TRBV15|.|TRBJ2-2|.
TGTGCCACCAGCAGAGATAAGGAAATTGGCACCGGGGAGCTGTTTTTT
CATSRDKEIGTGELFF
>TRBV18|.|TRBJ2-7|.
TGTGCCAGCTCACCACCCCCAGGGAACTCCTACGAGCAGTACTTC
CASSPPPGNSYEQYF
>TRBV19|TRBD1|TRBJ1-6|.
TGTGCCAGTAGTACGATACCGGGACAGGGGGATTCACCCCTCCACTTT
CASSTIPGQGDSPLHF
>TRBV28|TRBD2|TRBJ2-3|.
TGTGCCAGCAGTGTCGGGGGGAGCACAGATACGCAGTATTTT
CASSVGGSTDTQYF
>TRBV5-1|.|TRBJ1-4|.
TGCGCCAGCAGCCCCGCCCCGGGGGGGGTCGGTAATGAAAAACTGTTTTTT
CASSPAPGGVGNEKLFF
>TRBV10-3|TRBD2|TRBJ2-3|.
TGTGCCATCAGTGAGTCGACGCGGGGGGCCGGTTTGGGAGATACGCAGTATTTT
CAISESTRGAGLGDTQYF
>TRBV4-1|.|TRBJ1-5|.
TGCGCCAGCAGCCAGGACGGGGGTAATCAGCCCCAGCATTTT
CASSQDGGNQPQHF
>TRBV7-2|TRBD2|TRBJ2-3|.
TGTGCCAGCAGCTTAGTGGGGCTAGCGGGGGGTTCAGATACGCAGTATTTT
CASSLVGLAGGSDTQYF
>TRBV28|TRBD1|TRBJ2-7|.
TGTGCCAGCAGCGGGACAGCTACGGGGCAGTACTTC
CASSGTATGQYF
>TRBV6-2/TRBV6-3|.|TRBJ2-7|.
TGTGCCAGCAGTGACTACCCCGAATACGAGCAGTACTTC
CASSDYPEYEQYF
>TRBV6-5|TRBD1|TRBJ2-7|.
TGTGCCAGCAGGCAGACAGGGCTGGGGTCCGAGCAGTACTTC
CASRQTGLGSEQYF
>TRBV7-8|.|TRBJ2-5|.
TGTGCCAGCAGCCCCGCTGGGGAGACCCAGTACTTC
CASSPAGETQYF
>TRBV28|TRBD1|TRBJ1-1|.
TGTGCCAGCAGGGGACAGGGGGCCGGGGACACTGAAGCTTTCTTT
CASRGQGAGDTEAFF
>TRBV7-2|.|TRBJ1-2|.
TGTGCCAGCAGCCTCAAGACAGAAAACTATGGCTACACCTTC
CASSLKTENYGYTF
>TRBV27|.|TRBJ2-3|.
TGTGCCAGCAAACTGTGGGGGCTTAACACAGATACGCAGTATTTT
CASKLWGLNTDTQYF
>TRBV7-8|.|TRBJ1-5|.
TGTGCCAGCAGCTTACAGCTAGATCAGCCCCAGCATTTT
CASSLQLDQPQHF
>TRBV28|TRBD2|TRBJ2-7|.
TGTGCCAGCAGAATTAGCGGGGATACCTACGAGCAGTACTTC
CASRISGDTYEQYF
>TRBV27|TRBD1|TRBJ1-5|.
TGTGCCAGCAGTCAATCGGGACAGGTAAAGCCCCAGCATTTT
CASSQSGQVKPQHF
>TRBV29-1|TRBD2|TRBJ2-1|.
TGCAGCGTTGCGGGGGGGTTCTCCTACAATGAGCAGTTCTTC
CSVAGGFSYNEQFF
>TRBV5-1|.|TRBJ1-3|.
TGCGCCAGCAGCTTGGGGGGACAACAAGGAAACACCATATATTTT
CASSLGGQQGNTIYF
>TRBV2|TRBD1|TRBJ1-1|.
TGTGCCAGCAGCCTGACAGGGGGCTTGAACACTGAAGCTTTCTTT
CASSLTGGLNTEAFF
>TRBV7-2|TRBD1|TRBJ2-7|.
TGTGCCAGCAGCTTATCAGGGACAGAGACCTACGAGCAGTACTTC
CASSLSGTETYEQYF
>TRBV7-9|.|TRBJ2-6|once
TGTGCCAGCAGCTTAGGCTTTACGGTGACTTCTGGGGCCAACGTCCTGACTTTC
CASSLGFTVTSGANVLTF
>TRBV30|TRBD1|TRBJ2-1|once
TGTGCCTGGGACGGTATCCGGGTCCGGGACAGGGGCAGCAATGAGCAGTTCTTC
CAWDGIRVRDRGSNEQFF
>TRBV6-5|.|TRBJ1-4|.
TGTGCCAGCAGACTCAGGGAGGTTGGAAAACTGTTTTTT
CASRLREVGKLFF